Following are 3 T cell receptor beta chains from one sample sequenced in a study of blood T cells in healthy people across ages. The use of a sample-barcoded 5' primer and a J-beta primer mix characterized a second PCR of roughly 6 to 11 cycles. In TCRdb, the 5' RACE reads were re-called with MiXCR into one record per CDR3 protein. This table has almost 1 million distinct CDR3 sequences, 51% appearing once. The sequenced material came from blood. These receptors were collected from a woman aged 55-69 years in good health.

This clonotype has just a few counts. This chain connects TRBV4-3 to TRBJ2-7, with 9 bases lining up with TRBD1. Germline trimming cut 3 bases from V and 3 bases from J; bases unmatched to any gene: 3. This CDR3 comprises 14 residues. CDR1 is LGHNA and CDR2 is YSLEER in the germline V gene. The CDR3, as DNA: TGCGCCAGCAGCCATGACAGGGGGTACTACGAGCAGTACTTC. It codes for CASSHDRGYYEQYF.

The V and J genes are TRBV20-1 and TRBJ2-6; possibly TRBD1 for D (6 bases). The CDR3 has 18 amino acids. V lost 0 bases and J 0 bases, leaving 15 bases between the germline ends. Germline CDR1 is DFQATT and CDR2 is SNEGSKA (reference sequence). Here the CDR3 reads CSARDQGLFSSGANVLTF. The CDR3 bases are TGCAGTGCTAGAGACCAGGGGCTCTTCTCCTCTGGGGCCAACGTCCTGACTTTC.

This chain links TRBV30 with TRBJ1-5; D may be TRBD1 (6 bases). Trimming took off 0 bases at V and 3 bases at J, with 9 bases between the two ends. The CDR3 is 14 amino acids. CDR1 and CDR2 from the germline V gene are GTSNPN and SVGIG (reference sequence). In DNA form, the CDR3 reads TGTGCCTGGAGTGTCCGGGACACCAATCAGCCCCAGCATTTT. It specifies CAWSVRDTNQPQHF.